This paragraph reports one T cell receptor (beta chain). The CDR3 has 16 amino acids. Germline V CDR1 and CDR2: SGHRS, YFSETQ. V gave up 4 bases and J gave up 8 bases; unmatched junction bases: 10. Generated by immunoSEQ multiplex PCR, the TCRdb table keeps only in-frame clones and is missing some. Of 80,000 or so clones in the sample, approximately 80% were seen once. This entry comes from a study of blood T cell repertoires in COVID-19. The material sequenced was peripheral blood. The receptor's source is a woman in her sixties or seventies with acute or convalescent COVID-19. The rearrangement links TRBV5-1 to TRBJ2-4; 12 nucleotides match TRBD1. The CDR3 spells CASSPRDRGPGDIQYF. CDR3 in DNA: TGCGCCAGCAGCCCCCGGGACAGGGGGCCGGGGGACATTCAGTACTTC.